This T cell receptor (beta chain) is drawn from a study of T-cell memory formation after mild COVID-19 (dated by TCRdb to the early 2020s). Regarding the research as a whole: TCR sequence clusters from the two donors were largely donor specific. In two donors, T-cell clones that expanded and contracted after mild COVID-19 were followed by sequencing TCRalpha and TCRbeta repertoires longitudinally. Two young, previously healthy adult volunteers made up the cohort, one male and one female. Broad study findings and their caveats: Some responding clones were found in pre-infection memory, which suggests that pre-existing cross-reactive memory T cells took part in the SARS-CoV-2 response. Only a couple of mild cases were covered by the study, and larger cohorts that include severe cases with pre-infection samples were considered necessary. SARS-CoV-2 specificity of the second-wave clones peaking on day 37 was not confirmed. Clones that contracted from day 15 to 85 showed balanced CD4/CD8 phenotypes, whereas a second wave of clones that expanded from day 15 to 37 leaned towards CD4+. Contracting CD4+ clones were found mainly in CM and EM memory subsets, while CD8+ clones were enriched in EMRA.

Ficoll-Paque density gradient centrifugation was the method used to isolate PBMCs. Via the germline V gene, CDR1 is SGHRS and CDR2 YFSETQ. The germline ends are 14 bases apart after V is trimmed by 5 bases and J by 5 bases. From cysteine to phenylalanine, the CDR3 is 13 amino acids long. The kept DNA is CDR3 alone, 39 bases in frame from the first base. Sequencer: Illumina NovaSeq 6000. TCRalpha and TCRbeta cDNA libraries were constructed by 5'RACE with constant-segment primers, with sample barcodes and unique molecular identifiers being introduced. RNA was extracted from every sample with Trizol reagent. The libraries were amplified in two PCR steps, and the second step added a second sample barcode and Illumina TruSeq adapters. Libraries were sequenced on an Illumina NovaSeq with 2 x 150 bp paired-end reads. As for the authors' bioinformatics: With migec v1.2.7, reads were demultiplexed and then collapsed into UMI-guided consensus sequences. Using mixcr v2.1.11, UMI consensuses were aligned to TRA and TRB V and J templates and then assembled into clonotypes. A clonotype was counted as expanded or contracted only when both edgeR and NoisET called the clonotype significant, with the noise models trained on biological replicates. For edgeR calls, the thresholds were a false discovery rate-adjusted p below 0.01 and a log2 fold-change of 1. PCA with hierarchical clustering of max-normalized trajectories of the 1000 most abundant clonotypes was used as exploratory dynamics analysis. The CD4 or CD8 phenotype of responding clones was assigned using the separately sequenced CD4+ and CD8+ repertoires. TCRdb applied fastp at Q25 and MiXCR to the public reads, then kept only in-frame beta chains. Every CDR3 protein is listed once, alongside the most common genes and DNA of its rows. These V and J calls rely on TCRdb rather than the paper's analysis. Recorded for this sample are some 300,000 distinct CDR3 sequences; just under 20% of them occurred a single time. The ten largest make up roughly 20% of the sample.

A word on this clonotype: The clone's antigen remains unknown. No base quality information exists; no much larger clone differs at one position.

The sequencing sample was made of PBMCs or a T cell subset sorted from them (not recorded which). The sequence joins TRBV5-1 to TRBJ2-7, with TRBD2 perhaps the D gene, on 6 matching bases. The source of this sequence is a man aged 18 to 30 who had mild COVID-19 (a few samples of this study predate the infection). The sample titles of this study are shuffled in the database, so cell type and time point are left out; the donor was told from shared clones. The CDR3 reads as follows: CASSLREVHEQYF. The sequence in DNA is TGCGCCAGCAGTTTGAGGGAGGTGCACGAGCAGTACTTC.